Listed below are T cell receptor beta chains from one sample, sequenced in a study of cytomegalovirus exposure and HLA in healthy donors. Assay used: immunoSEQ multiplex PCR; TCRdb lists only in-frame clones, some missing. Of some 210,000 clones in the sample, around 86% are singletons; the top ten hold 1.5% to 2.5%. Sequenced input: PBMCs. The receptor set was obtained from a young woman in good health and CMV-seropositive. The CDR3 runs from the conserved cysteine through the conserved F or W. The order of the fields is D gene, clone size, V gene, J gene, CDR3 protein, CDR3 DNA. The D gene is left open where the match is weak. Size is omitted from some rows. Given values are once, few, many or a class for expanded clones.

d_gene: NA; abundance: NA; v_gene: TRBV4-1; j_gene: TRBJ1-4; CDR3aa: CASSQVFNEKLFF; CDR3nt: TGCGCCAGCAGCCAAGTCTTCAATGAAAAACTGTTTTTT
d_gene: TRBD2; abundance: NA; v_gene: TRBV28; j_gene: TRBJ2-1; CDR3aa: CASSRTSGYNEQFF; CDR3nt: TGTGCCAGCAGTCGGACTAGCGGTTACAATGAGCAGTTCTTC
d_gene: NA; abundance: NA; v_gene: TRBV7-3; j_gene: TRBJ2-2; CDR3aa: CASSQSTGPLSGELFF; CDR3nt: TGTGCCAGCAGCCAGTCCACAGGGCCTCTGTCTGGGGAGCTGTTTTTT
d_gene: NA; abundance: NA; v_gene: TRBV9; j_gene: TRBJ2-2; CDR3aa: CASSVDRGNTGELFF; CDR3nt: TGTGCCAGCAGCGTAGATCGGGGAAACACCGGGGAGCTGTTTTTT
d_gene: NA; abundance: NA; v_gene: TRBV6-1; j_gene: TRBJ2-5; CDR3aa: CASSENPRVFQETQYF; CDR3nt: TGTGCCAGCAGTGAAAATCCCAGGGTTTTCCAAGAGACCCAGTACTTC
d_gene: NA; abundance: NA; v_gene: TRBV27; j_gene: TRBJ1-5; CDR3aa: CASSLYLCGKTVEVMYSNQPQHF; CDR3nt: TGTGCCAGCAGTTTATATCTATGCGGAAAGACAGTCGAGGTCATGTATAGCAATCAGCCCCAGCATTTT
d_gene: TRBD1; abundance: NA; v_gene: TRBV6-5; j_gene: TRBJ2-7; CDR3aa: CASSRRTGEPYEQYF; CDR3nt: TGTGCCAGCAGTCGCCGGACAGGGGAACCCTACGAGCAGTACTTC
d_gene: NA; abundance: NA; v_gene: TRBV30; j_gene: TRBJ2-3; CDR3aa: CAWSAFLEGQGSGDTQYF; CDR3nt: TGTGCCTGGAGTGCGTTCCTGGAGGGCCAAGGTTCGGGAGATACGCAGTATTTT
d_gene: TRBD2; abundance: once; v_gene: TRBV5-1; j_gene: TRBJ2-3; CDR3aa: CASSLGLAGGTDTQYF; CDR3nt: TGCGCCAGCAGCCTCGGACTAGCGGGAGGAACAGATACGCAGTATTTT
d_gene: TRBD1; abundance: once; v_gene: TRBV28; j_gene: TRBJ2-7; CDR3aa: CASSTLTSGTGGYEQYF; CDR3nt: TGTGCCAGCAGTACCCTTACGTCCGGGACAGGGGGATACGAGCAGTACTTC
d_gene: NA; abundance: NA; v_gene: TRBV28; j_gene: TRBJ2-7; CDR3aa: CASLGSYEQYF; CDR3nt: TGTGCCAGCCTCGGCTCCTACGAGCAGTACTTC
d_gene: NA; abundance: NA; v_gene: TRBV27; j_gene: TRBJ2-2; CDR3aa: CASSLYTNTGELFF; CDR3nt: TGTGCCAGCAGTTTATATACGAACACCGGGGAGCTGTTTTTT
d_gene: TRBD1; abundance: NA; v_gene: TRBV6-5; j_gene: TRBJ2-7; CDR3aa: CASSSDRDRDYEQYF; CDR3nt: TGTGCCAGCAGTTCGGATAGGGACAGGGATTACGAGCAGTACTTC
d_gene: NA; abundance: once; v_gene: TRBV5-1; j_gene: TRBJ2-1; CDR3aa: CASSLAYTEQFF; CDR3nt: TGCGCCAGCAGCTTGGCCTATACTGAGCAGTTCTTC
d_gene: NA; abundance: many; v_gene: TRBV9; j_gene: TRBJ1-2; CDR3aa: CASSQPTEGYTF; CDR3nt: TGTGCCAGCAGCCAACCGACAGAGGGCTACACCTTC
d_gene: TRBD2; abundance: once; v_gene: TRBV7-8; j_gene: TRBJ2-7; CDR3aa: CASSPATSGGGINEQYF; CDR3nt: TGTGCCAGCAGCCCAGCGACTAGCGGGGGTGGAATAAACGAGCAGTACTTC
d_gene: NA; abundance: NA; v_gene: TRBV6-5; j_gene: TRBJ1-2; CDR3aa: CASSYQQGPSGYTF; CDR3nt: TGTGCCAGCAGTTACCAACAGGGTCCAAGCGGCTACACCTTC
d_gene: NA; abundance: NA; v_gene: TRBV5-6; j_gene: TRBJ1-2; CDR3aa: CASSLGGGSYGYTF; CDR3nt: TGTGCCAGCAGCTTGGGGGGGGGCTCCTATGGCTACACCTTC
d_gene: TRBD1; abundance: few; v_gene: TRBV6-6; j_gene: TRBJ2-7; CDR3aa: CASSRTGYNEQYF; CDR3nt: TGTGCCAGCAGCCGGACAGGGTACAACGAGCAGTACTTC
d_gene: NA; abundance: NA; v_gene: TRBV5-1; j_gene: TRBJ2-5; CDR3aa: CASSETKGTQYF; CDR3nt: TGCGCCAGCAGCGAGACAAAAGGGACCCAGTACTTC
d_gene: TRBD1; abundance: NA; v_gene: TRBV5-1; j_gene: TRBJ1-2; CDR3aa: CASSGRQGSYGYTF; CDR3nt: TGCGCCAGCAGCGGGAGACAGGGATCCTATGGCTACACCTTC
d_gene: NA; abundance: NA; v_gene: TRBV9; j_gene: TRBJ2-1; CDR3aa: CASSASRGSLLNEQFF; CDR3nt: TGTGCCAGCAGCGCCTCCCGAGGCTCTCTACTGAATGAGCAGTTCTTC
d_gene: TRBD2; abundance: NA; v_gene: TRBV9; j_gene: TRBJ2-7; CDR3aa: CASSVGASGSGEQYF; CDR3nt: TGTGCCAGCAGCGTGGGGGCTAGCGGGAGCGGGGAGCAGTACTTC
d_gene: NA; abundance: NA; v_gene: TRBV6-5; j_gene: TRBJ1-1; CDR3aa: CASSEMGGRAFF; CDR3nt: TGTGCCAGCAGTGAGATGGGGGGGCGAGCTTTCTTT
d_gene: NA; abundance: NA; v_gene: TRBV7-9; j_gene: TRBJ1-4; CDR3aa: CASSFGEEKLFF; CDR3nt: TGTGCCAGCAGCTTCGGGGAAGAAAAACTGTTTTTT
d_gene: TRBD2; abundance: few; v_gene: TRBV9; j_gene: TRBJ2-7; CDR3aa: CASSGPGGHYEQYF; CDR3nt: TGTGCCAGCAGCGGGCCGGGAGGGCACTACGAGCAGTACTTC
d_gene: TRBD2; abundance: once; v_gene: TRBV9; j_gene: TRBJ2-7; CDR3aa: CASSVGRGETSGRSSYEQYF; CDR3nt: TGTGCCAGCAGCGTAGGAAGGGGTGAGACTAGCGGGAGGTCCTCCTACGAGCAGTACTTC
d_gene: NA; abundance: few; v_gene: TRBV5-1; j_gene: TRBJ1-2; CDR3aa: CASSLDQGGNYGYTF; CDR3nt: TGCGCCAGCAGCTTGGATCAGGGTGGAAACTATGGCTACACCTTC
d_gene: TRBD1; abundance: once; v_gene: TRBV10-3; j_gene: TRBJ1-4; CDR3aa: CAIRTGSGKLFF; CDR3nt: TGTGCCATACGGACAGGTAGTGGAAAACTGTTTTTT
d_gene: NA; abundance: NA; v_gene: TRBV7-3; j_gene: TRBJ2-1; CDR3aa: CASSTRTDNEQFF; CDR3nt: TGTGCCAGCAGCACCCGGACAGATAATGAGCAGTTCTTC
d_gene: NA; abundance: once; v_gene: TRBV6-5; j_gene: TRBJ1-1; CDR3aa: CASSYGRNTEAFF; CDR3nt: TGTGCCAGCAGTTACGGGAGGAACACTGAAGCTTTCTTT
d_gene: NA; abundance: once; v_gene: TRBV6-6; j_gene: TRBJ2-2; CDR3aa: CASSSAGELFF; CDR3nt: TGTGCCAGCAGTTCGGCCGGGGAGCTGTTTTTT
d_gene: TRBD1; abundance: NA; v_gene: TRBV11-3; j_gene: TRBJ2-5; CDR3aa: CASSPRTGHGETQYF; CDR3nt: TGTGCCAGCAGCCCACGGACAGGGCACGGAGAGACCCAGTACTTC
d_gene: TRBD2; abundance: NA; v_gene: TRBV5-1; j_gene: TRBJ2-3; CDR3aa: CASSLGGLAGGPFADTQYF; CDR3nt: TGCGCCAGCAGCTTGGGGGGACTAGCGGGAGGGCCCTTTGCAGATACGCAGTATTTT
d_gene: TRBD2; abundance: NA; v_gene: TRBV29-1; j_gene: TRBJ2-3; CDR3aa: CSVLGGWREALPSTDTQYF; CDR3nt: TGCAGCGTCCTCGGTGGGTGGCGGGAGGCTCTTCCTAGCACAGATACGCAGTATTTT
d_gene: TRBD2; abundance: NA; v_gene: TRBV2; j_gene: TRBJ2-5; CDR3aa: CASSAGSGRSTAKETQYF; CDR3nt: TGTGCCAGCAGTGCTGGTAGCGGGAGGTCGACAGCGAAAGAGACCCAGTACTTC
d_gene: NA; abundance: NA; v_gene: TRBV6-6; j_gene: TRBJ2-4; CDR3aa: CASSYHTPHIQYF; CDR3nt: TGTGCCAGCAGTTACCACACCCCCCACATTCAGTACTTC
d_gene: NA; abundance: NA; v_gene: TRBV4-1; j_gene: TRBJ2-1; CDR3aa: CASSQRMDFYNEQFF; CDR3nt: TGCGCCAGCAGCCAAAGAATGGACTTCTACAATGAGCAGTTCTTC